Described below is a single T cell receptor beta chain sequence and its context. Its antigen remains unidentified. Because it lacks the conserved phenylalanine or tryptophan at the end, this CDR3 is likely a read error. It is unclear where the CDR3 begins or ends on the DNA, so no DNA is shown, and the CDR3 is as TCRdb lists it. The CDR3 extends over 16 residues, inclusive of both ends. Germline lookup yields CDR1 SNHLY and CDR2 FYNNEI. The source of the sample is a study of CD8+CD57+ T cells in acquired aplastic anemia. Study-level background: Sorted CD4+ and CD8+ cells gave an average of about 3.4 ug of DNA.

Study-level results: Simpson's diversity of CD8+ cells was not significantly different in patients compared with controls. Shared by patients and controls, twenty-nine CD8+ CDR3s were abundant in patients.

It was patients with CD8+CD57+ cell expansion by flow cytometry who were chosen for sequencing. Patients were therapy-naive when their blood was sampled. Using genomic DNA as the template, TCR beta VDJ and CDR3 profiling was carried out. TCRdb re-analysed the reads in MiXCR, keeping a single row per CDR3 protein. Of a few hundred thousand distinct CDR3 sequences in the sample, 65% to 90% are singletons; the top ten hold approximately 42%. The V gene is TRBV2, the J gene TRBJ2-5; TRBD1 was called by the table and not checked on the DNA. Sequencing was performed on sorted CD4+, CD8+, or CD8+CD57+ T cells (not recorded which) from PBMCs. This clonotype was sampled from a human donor with aplastic anemia. The CDR3: CASGYAGTDPQEFQSG.